This T cell receptor (beta chain) was profiled in a study of T cell repertoires in cytomegalovirus infection. At the level of the study: TCR beta signatures that were public indicated CMV infection and matching HLA type.

V gave up 6 bases and J gave up 7 bases, with 11 bases separating them. The CDR3 has 12 residues. As to this clonotype: Its target is unknown.

Study-wide findings and caveats: Totalled public TCR beta family frequency picked out people who carried CMV plus the relevant HLA. Dominating the ex vivo response were HLA-C-restricted CMV-specific TCR beta clonotypes.

TCRdb used MiXCR to reprocess the reads, holding one entry per CDR3 protein. Among some 350,000 distinct CDR3 sequences listed, 15% to 20% were seen once. Sequenced sample: PBMCs. The TCR was taken from a human donor in good health (CMV status not recorded). Some clones in this sample may be carry-over from other donors' samples. The chain is built from TRBV12-3 or TRBV12-4 and TRBJ2-3, with a possible D match to TRBD1 (6 bases). Here the CDR3 reads CASSVGAYTQYF. Here the CDR3 DNA reads TGTGCCAGCAGCGTGGGGGCTTATACGCAGTATTTT.